This T cell receptor (beta chain) is from a study of blood T cells in healthy people across ages. This clonotype has more than one count but fewer than ten. Next came a second PCR, run for about 6 to 12 cycles, which used a sample-barcoded 5' primer along with a J-beta primer mix. TCRdb re-called the 5' RACE reads with MiXCR, one entry per CDR3 protein. Among 760,000 or so distinct CDR3 sequences, 20% to 25% were seen once, and the ten largest hold 9.4%. The CDR3 sequence is 18 residues long. Germline V gives CDR1 LGHDT, CDR2 YNNKEL (reference sequence). Between the trimmed V and J ends, which lost 4 bases and 2 bases, there was a span of 21 bases. Another study also made use of these data, one on T cells of mothers and their children.

Material for sequencing was blood. The V call is TRBV3-1, the J call TRBJ2-1, with D perhaps being TRBD1 or TRBD2 (5 bases each). The receptor's source is a boy aged 10-17 years in good health. The CDR3 is CASSPLRDGGPPYNEQFF. The CDR3 region has the DNA TGTGCCAGCAGCCCCCTCAGGGACGGCGGGCCACCCTACAATGAGCAGTTCTTC.